This T cell receptor (beta chain) was retrieved from a study of technical replicates of blood from several donors. TCRdb keeps only in-frame clones here, not all; method: immunoSEQ multiplex PCR. Of some 57,000 clones in the sample, 97% are singletons; the top ten hold 0.15% to 0.25%. V dropped 6 bases and J dropped 1; count of bases not matched to a gene: 5. Per the germline V gene, CDR1 is MNHEY and CDR2 is SMNVEV (reference sequence). The CDR3 covers 16 residues. This clonotype originated in a human donor in good health. The sequencing sample was made of T cells isolated from PBMCs. V is TRBV27 and J is TRBJ1-4, with TRBD1 identical over 10 bases. The CDR3 DNA reads TGTGCCAGCAGCGGGACAGGGGCAAGAACTAATGAAAAACTGTTTTTT. Translated, it gives CASSGTGARTNEKLFF.